This entry describes one T cell receptor beta chain. What it binds is not known. The CDR3 runs to 12 residues. Trimming removed 7 bases from V and 2 bases from J, with 4 bases in between. Germline CDR1 is KGHDR and CDR2 is SFDVKD. This record comes from a study of T cell responses to AZD1222 COVID-19 vaccine. Study-level results: Spike-specific TCR breadth and depth grew following two AZD1222 doses. The sample set comprised mostly white British donors with more females, and clonal diversity was possibly underestimated.

Method: immunoSEQ multiplex PCR; TCRdb's copy keeps in-frame clones and lacks some. The sample has 75,000 or so clones, more than 85% seen once. The sequences come from peripheral blood, collected 28 days after the second AZD1222 dose. This TCR derives from an adult who received the AZD1222 COVID-19 vaccine. The V and J genes are TRBV24-1 and TRBJ2-2; D is unresolved. The CDR3 here is CATRSNTGELFF. The CDR3 nucleotides read TGTGCCACCAGGAGTAACACCGGGGAGCTGTTTTTT.